This TCR beta chain was identified during a study of CD8+ T cells in alopecia areata (dated by TCRdb to 2016 to 2018). Study-level background: Treated patients were enrolled in an open-label pilot trial of oral tofacitinib, 5 to 10 mg twice daily, for moderate-to-severe alopecia areata. For the treated patients, the SALT score, which quantifies what percentage of scalp surface area is affected, served as the measure of disease severity. RNA was obtained with the PAXgene miRNA kit for fixed scalp, the miRNeasy kit for PBMCs, and the RNeasy kit for mouse skin. On the human side, TCRbeta sequencing was run on scalp tissue and on sorted CD4+ and CD8+ peripheral blood T cells from healthy controls and from alopecia areata patients with either patchy or totalis/universalis disease. TCRbeta CDR3 regions were amplified by immunoSEQ multiplex PCR with 35 Vbeta forward and 13 Jbeta reverse primers. High-throughput TCRbeta sequencing was used to examine T cell clonal expansion in alopecia areata in both the C3H/HeJ mouse model and human patients. Clonality in the scalp was compared among normal scalp (n=4), patchy alopecia areata scalp (n=8), and alopecia totalis/universalis scalp (n=8). Patients stayed on tofacitinib for 6 to 18 months and then had 6 months of follow-up off drug so that delayed response and recurrence could be assessed. Tofacitinib-treated patients had biopsies at baseline and at 4 and 24 weeks of treatment, with a later scalp biopsy in several patients.

Study-wide findings and limitations: Scalp clonality and the number of expanded CD8+ clones among the top 100 scalp clones were significantly decreased by tofacitinib. Higher clonality and more expanded CD8+ clones were observed in lesional scalp than in normal scalp, particularly in alopecia totalis/universalis, a finding suggestive of antigenic drive. During tofacitinib treatment, many expanded lesional clones remained in scalp and blood, and this persistence may partly explain relapse after treatment is stopped. The treated cohort was small, with a single nonresponder, so links between baseline CD8+ expansion and response need larger studies. Shared TCR sequences between patients were less evident than in mice, which may be partly attributable to HLA diversity in the patient population. Unlike mouse skin, which is dominated by gammadelta T cells, normal human skin has resident alphabeta T cells that are also sequenced, and this complicates analysis of the scalp TCR repertoire.

The germline V end is reduced by 5 bases and the J end by 4 bases; junction bases left unmatched: 6. CDR1 and CDR2 are read off the germline V gene as SGHTA and FQGNSA. Reading from cysteine to phenylalanine, the CDR3 counts 15 amino acids. Only the CDR3 DNA is retained, 45 bases long and in frame from the first base. Comments on this clone: Its antigen target is currently unknown. No per-base quality is available; no much larger clone lies one base away.

The time point label on this specimen signifies: about 4 weeks on oral tofacitinib. In light of the paper, this sample's treatment or condition label describes: oral pan-JAK inhibitor, 5-10 mg twice daily. Peripheral blood and lesional scalp punch biopsies were obtained from patients with alopecia areata. PBMCs were separated by density centrifugation and stained for CD3, CD4 and CD8, after which CD4+ and CD8+ T cells were sorted on a FACSAria. The library was produced with the immunoSEQ multiplex PCR assay. RNA was extracted from all samples and reverse transcribed into cDNA as template for TCR sequencing. First-strand cDNA was synthesized using SuperScript III with a 2:1 mix of oligo-dT and random hexamers. A synthetic immune receptor repertoire was used to assess amplification bias, and residual bias was removed computationally. Under the source paper's analysis protocol: After raw reads were preprocessed to remove errors, the CDR3 was defined following IMGT conventions as running from the conserved cysteine to phenylalanine. Clonality was computed by normalizing Shannon entropy by log2 of the number of productive unique TCRs and subtracting the result from 1. CD4 or CD8 identity of scalp clones was inferred by cross-referencing scalp TCRbeta sequences with sorted blood CD4 and CD8 repertoires. What TCRdb holds here is the immuneACCESS table cut down to in-frame rearrangements. Part of the clones is not present; checked against another copy, under half of the missing clones reflect an unresolved V gene, and the others are unexplained. The D gene and trimming were derived from the DNA, and the V and J assignments and clone size from that table. The sample yields about 190,000 clones; roughly 64% were counted once. The ten largest make up 3.5% to 5% of the sample.

The starting material was CD4+ T cells sorted from blood, obtained at week 4, from a patient treated with tofacitinib. This TCR was recovered from a human donor with alopecia areata. The chain couples TRBV7-2 to TRBJ2-5; 11 bases in the junction line up with TRBD2. The CDR3 region reads CASSLLAGGGETQYF. Here is the DNA: TGTGCCAGCAGCCTCCTAGCGGGGGGAGGAGAGACCCAGTACTTC.